Below, 28 T cell receptor beta chains from the same sample are listed, as sequenced in a study of liver allograft versus peripheral blood T cells. Overall study: Blood and transplanted-liver T cell receptor repertoires from recipients were compared.

TCRdb re-analysed the reads in MiXCR, keeping a single row per CDR3 protein. The data hold about 14,000 distinct CDR3 sequences, with 15% to 20% observed a single time. Every receptor here comes from a human patient who had a liver transplant. Some T cells may be supplied by the graft donor.

Judged by abundance, this clonotype is medium-sized. V gene TRBV29-1 combines with J gene TRBJ2-3, with 8 bases that match TRBD2. The V segment lost 3 bases and the J segment 5 bases; nucleotides outside the gene matches: 16. This CDR3 comprises 17 residues. The V gene's germline CDR1 is SQVTM and CDR2 ANQGSEA. CDR3 DNA: TGCAGCGTTGAGACATTTCCAGGGCGGGAGGTCGGAGATACGCAGTATTTT. It is translated as CSVETFPGREVGDTQYF.

V and J are TRBV12-3 or TRBV12-4 and TRBJ2-3; TRBD2 agrees at 7 bases. This CDR3 is 15 amino acids long. Trimming at V came to 2 bases and at J to 0 bases, leaving 2 bases not matched to a gene. CDR3 loop: CASSLSSGSTDTQYF. The CDR3 DNA is TGTGCCAGCAGTTTAAGTAGCGGGAGCACAGATACGCAGTATTTT.

This clonotype appeared a few times. This chain uses TRBV9 with TRBJ1-3; D is ambiguous. V was pared by 2 bases and J by 0 bases, with 6 bases between. Germline CDR1 reads SGDLS; CDR2 reads YYNGEE. This CDR3 comprises 14 residues. The DNA for the CDR3 is TGTGCCAGCAGCGTGGGGAACTCTGGAAACACCATATATTTT. It yields the protein CASSVGNSGNTIYF.

By share of the sample, this clonotype is medium-sized (0.01 to 0.1%). V is TRBV10-3 and J is TRBJ2-6; D gene unclear. This CDR3 contains 17 residues. Trimming took 2 bases from V and 0 from J, leaving 11 bases between them. The germline V gene has CDR1 ENHRY and CDR2 SYGVKD. The CDR3 nucleotides are TGTGCCATCAGTGAGATCCGAAGCCGCTCTGGGGCCAACGTCCTGACTTTC. Protein: CAISEIRSRSGANVLTF.

By share of the sample, this clonotype is medium-sized. The V gene is TRBV19, the J gene TRBJ1-5; 9 nucleotides match TRBD1. The trim removed 6 bases at V and 1 base at J, leaving 10 bases unmatched. The CDR3 contains 17 residues. Germline V gene sequence: CDR1 LNHDA, CDR2 SQIVND (reference sequence). The CDR3 loop reads CASRSTGGGASNQPQHF. The CDR3 DNA reads TGTGCCAGTAGATCCACAGGGGGCGGTGCGAGCAATCAGCCCCAGCATTTT.

By sample share, this clonotype is medium-sized. The chain joins TRBV6-2 or TRBV6-3 to TRBJ1-1, with 8 bases lining up with TRBD1. Germline lookup yields CDR1 MNHEY and CDR2 SVGEGT. With 5 bases clipped from V and 1 base from J, the junction kept 6 bases outside the gene matches. The CDR3 runs 15 residues. The CDR3 reads CASSRRDRPNTEAFF. CDR3 nucleotide sequence: TGTGCCAGCAGTCGCCGGGACAGGCCGAACACTGAAGCTTTCTTT.

This clonotype is categorized as medium-sized. Here the CDR3 reads CASSLRTGRNSNQPQHF. CDR3 DNA: TGTGCCAGCAGCCTCCGGACAGGGCGTAATAGCAATCAGCCCCAGCATTTT. The chain employs TRBV6-6 and TRBJ1-5, with TRBD1 matching 8 bases. Trimming cost V 6 bases and J 0 bases; bases outside gene matches: 10. Germline V gene data show CDR1 as MNHNY and CDR2 as SVGAGI (reference sequence). This CDR3 region has 17 residues.

This clonotype was recorded at least ten times. The chain has TRBV18 and TRBJ2-7, with D perhaps TRBD2 (7 bases). Looked up from germline, CDR1 is KGHSH and CDR2 is LQKENI. Trimming removed 3 bases at V and 3 bases at J, with 9 bases between. The length of the CDR3 is 13 residues. DNA for the CDR3: TGTGCCAGCTCACCGGGGGGGCTCTACGAGCAGTACTTC. It encodes CASSPGGLYEQYF.

This clonotype has just a few counts. The rearrangement links TRBV9 to TRBJ1-2; tentatively, D is TRBD1 (5 bases). The V and J ends lost 4 bases and 3 bases respectively, with 16 bases between them. The CDR3 consists of 15 residues. Germline CDR1 SGDLS, CDR2 YYNGEE. CDR3 sequence (DNA): TGTGCCAGCAGCTTGGGGATGGGGCGCGACTATGGCTACACCTTC. Its translation: CASSLGMGRDYGYTF.

This clonotype showed up many times. The V gene is TRBV11-1, the J gene TRBJ1-2; D is perhaps TRBD1 (6 bases). CDR1 is SGHAT, CDR2 FQDESV, per germline (reference sequence). The CDR3 has 14 amino acids. The V gene lost 3 bases and the J gene lost 4 bases, with 12 bases spanning the gap. The CDR3, as DNA: TGTGCCAGCAGCTTCCTCGGGGGCGGCTATGGCTACACCTTC. Translating it yields CASSFLGGGYGYTF.

DNA of the CDR3: TGCAGTGCCCCTCCGGGGAGAGCTAACTATGGCTACACCTTC. This encodes CSAPPGRANYGYTF. V and J are TRBV20-1 and TRBJ1-2; D remains ambiguous. The germline V and J ends were trimmed by 6 bases and 0 bases, with 14 bases remaining between them. The CDR3 has 14 amino acids. CDR1 DFQATT and CDR2 SNEGSKA come from the germline V gene (reference sequence).

This sequence joins TRBV18 and TRBJ2-3; no clear D. Deletions cut 3 bases from V and 0 bases from J, with 16 bases between. Germline loops: CDR1 KGHSH, CDR2 LQKENI. There are 17 residues in the CDR3. This CDR3 reads CASSPQLGAQSTDTQYF. Written as DNA, the CDR3 is TGTGCCAGCTCACCCCAATTGGGTGCGCAAAGCACAGATACGCAGTATTTT.

Within the sample, this clonotype is medium-sized (0.01 to 0.1%). The rearrangement links TRBV27 to TRBJ2-6, with D hard to call. The V gene's germline CDR1 is MNHEY and CDR2 SMNVEV (reference sequence). CDR3 size: 18 residues. Deletions cut 4 bases from V and 0 bases from J, with 16 bases between. The CDR3 DNA reads as TGTGCCAGCAGTTCACTTGTCGACCGCTCCTCTGGGGCCAACGTCCTGACTTTC. Protein product: CASSSLVDRSSGANVLTF.

This clonotype has ten or more counts. The chain joins TRBV12-3 or TRBV12-4 to TRBJ1-5, with D uncertain. The CDR3 is made up of 13 amino acids. Trimming removed 3 bases at V and 5 bases at J, with 8 bases between. The chain's CDR3 is CASSFSPYQPQHF. The CDR3 DNA reads as TGTGCCAGCAGTTTCTCGCCTTATCAGCCCCAGCATTTT.

In this sample, this clonotype is medium-sized. The chain combines TRBV19 with TRBJ2-7; 9 bases align to TRBD1. V lost 10 bases to trimming and J lost 3 bases; unmatched junction nucleotides: 16. The V gene's germline CDR1 is LNHDA and CDR2 SQIVND (reference sequence). The CDR3 consists of 16 residues. The CDR3 here is CATPRDRANANYEQYF. As DNA, the CDR3 is TGTGCCACTCCCCGGGACAGGGCGAATGCAAACTACGAGCAGTACTTC.

The chain is built from TRBV6-1 and TRBJ2-5, with TRBD2 matching over 8 bases. Germline lookup yields CDR1 MNHNS and CDR2 SASEGT. The CDR3 runs 16 residues. V dropped 6 bases and J dropped 1; count of bases not matched to a gene: 10. Written as DNA, the CDR3 is TGTGCCAGCAGCCCCACCGGAGCGGGGGCCCAAGAGACCCAGTACTTC. This gives the protein CASSPTGAGAQETQYF.

The chain carries TRBV5-6 and TRBJ2-7, with 8 bases aligning to TRBD1. Germline values: CDR1 SGHDT, CDR2 YYEEEE. The J segment lost 1 base and the V segment lost 4 bases, leaving 13 bases of the junction unmatched. This CDR3 is built from 17 residues. The CDR3 spells CASSPPPWTGSSYEQYF. The CDR3 DNA sequence: TGTGCCAGCAGCCCCCCCCCCTGGACAGGGTCATCCTACGAGCAGTACTTC.

In its sample, this clonotype is medium-sized (0.01 to 0.1%). The V call is TRBV7-2, the J call TRBJ2-1; D is undetermined. The length of the CDR3 is 14 residues. With 5 bases removed from V and 5 bases from J, the gap between germline ends came to 13 bases. CDR1 is SGHTA and CDR2 is FQGNSA in the germline V gene. Written as DNA, the CDR3 is TGTGCCAGCAGCGAGTTACAGAGAAACAATGAGCAGTTCTTC. This translates into CASSELQRNNEQFF.

There are many counts of this clonotype. The chain couples TRBV18 to TRBJ2-7; the match to TRBD1 covers 9 bases. The CDR3 spans 16 residues. Trimming took 0 bases from V and 4 from J; bases not matched to a gene: 7. Per the germline V gene, CDR1 is KGHSH and CDR2 is LQKENI. The DNA of the CDR3 is TGTGCCAGCTCACCACCTGGGACAGGGTCGTTGTACGAGCAGTACTTC. Translated, it gives CASSPPGTGSLYEQYF.

At least ten counts were recorded for this clonotype. The chain links TRBV28 to TRBJ2-7; no clear D gene. V was trimmed by 11 bases and J by 3 bases, leaving 20 bases between them. The CDR3 covers 14 residues. The germline CDR1 and CDR2 sequences are MDHEN and SYDVKM. The CDR3 loop reads CASSRAPRSYEQYF. Here the CDR3 DNA reads TGTGCCTCCTCAAGGGCCCCCCGAAGCTACGAGCAGTACTTC.

Sample share makes this clonotype medium-sized. CDR3 amino acids: CASSLVPLIGTDTQYF. The CDR3 coding sequence is TGTGCCAGCAGCTTAGTTCCTTTGATCGGCACAGATACGCAGTATTTT. The chain is built from TRBV7-2 and TRBJ2-3; D is unclear. Germline V gives CDR1 SGHTA, CDR2 FQGNSA. Trimming stripped 1 base from V and 1 base from J, with 12 bases between. The CDR3 has 16 residues.

This clonotype is labeled medium-sized. V gene TRBV9 combines with J gene TRBJ2-2; TRBD2 might be the D (5 bases). The CDR3 loop spans 15 amino acids. Germline V lookup: CDR1 SGDLS, CDR2 YYNGEE. Trimming stripped 2 bases from V and 0 bases from J, with 8 bases between. CDR3 sequence: CASSVIATNTGELFF. CDR3 DNA: TGTGCCAGCAGCGTGATAGCGACGAACACCGGGGAGCTGTTTTTT. The full variable domain, rest sourced from reference TRBV9 and TRBJ2-2, is DSGVTQTPKHLITATGQRVTLRCSPRSGDLSVYWYQQSLDQGLQFLIQYYNGEERAKGNILERFSAQQFPDLHSELNLSSLELGDSALYFCASSVIATNTGELFFGEGSRLTVL.

This clonotype is medium-sized within its sample. V and J are TRBV7-9 and TRBJ2-7, with TRBD2 matching 8 bases. This CDR3 has 17 residues. The V gene's germline CDR1 is SEHNR and CDR2 FQNEAQ (reference sequence). Germline trimming cut 3 bases from V and 4 bases from J; bases unmatched to any gene: 14. In DNA, the CDR3 is TGTGCCAGCAGCTTGAAGAGCGGGAGTGCAGAGAAGTACGAGCAGTACTTC. It codes for CASSLKSGSAEKYEQYF.

In its sample, this clonotype ranks as medium-sized. The chain links TRBV7-2 to TRBJ1-1; the match to TRBD1 covers 8 bases. The germline gives CDR1 SGHTA, CDR2 FQGNSA. Trimming took 4 bases from V and 5 from J; bases not matched to a gene: 6. The CDR3 contains 14 residues. The CDR3 sequence: CASSSFRGRTEAFF. In DNA form, the CDR3 reads TGTGCCAGCAGCTCCTTCAGGGGGCGGACTGAAGCTTTCTTT.

This clonotype was detected only a few times. The chain carries TRBV30 and TRBJ1-5, with D hard to call. CDR1 and CDR2 from the germline V gene are GTSNPN and SVGIG (reference sequence). Between the trimmed V and J ends, which lost 2 bases and 6 bases, there was a span of 23 bases. The CDR3 totals 17 residues. The CDR3 is CAWSKLSGPKRVQPQHF. Written as DNA, the CDR3 is TGTGCCTGGAGTAAACTTTCTGGGCCCAAAAGGGTTCAGCCCCAGCATTTT.

The chain has TRBV27 and TRBJ2-1, with TRBD2 identical over 7 bases. CDR1 and CDR2 from the germline V gene are MNHEY and SMNVEV (reference sequence). J was trimmed by 2 bases and V by 3 bases; bases with no gene match: 1. The length of the CDR3 is 14 residues. CDR3 bases: TGTGCCAGCAGTTTGGGGGGGACCTACAATGAGCAGTTCTTC. It specifies CASSLGGTYNEQFF.

This clonotype appeared many times. The chain employs TRBV19 and TRBJ2-3; D not resolved. Trimming removed 5 bases at V and 0 bases at J, with 3 bases between. Germline CDR1 is LNHDA and CDR2 is SQIVND (reference sequence). This CDR3 has 12 residues. CDR3 region: CASSASTDTQYF. The DNA of the CDR3 is TGTGCCAGTAGTGCTAGCACAGATACGCAGTATTTT.

In this sample, this clonotype is medium-sized. The J gene is TRBJ2-1, the V gene TRBV6-2 or TRBV6-3; 7 bases match TRBD1. The V segment lost 7 bases and the J segment 3 bases; nucleotides outside the gene matches: 3. The germline gives CDR1 MNHEY, CDR2 SVGEGT. The CDR3 sequence is 13 residues long. Written as DNA, the CDR3 is TGTGCCAGCAATCGGGACAGCTACAATGAGCAGTTCTTC. Amino acids: CASNRDSYNEQFF.